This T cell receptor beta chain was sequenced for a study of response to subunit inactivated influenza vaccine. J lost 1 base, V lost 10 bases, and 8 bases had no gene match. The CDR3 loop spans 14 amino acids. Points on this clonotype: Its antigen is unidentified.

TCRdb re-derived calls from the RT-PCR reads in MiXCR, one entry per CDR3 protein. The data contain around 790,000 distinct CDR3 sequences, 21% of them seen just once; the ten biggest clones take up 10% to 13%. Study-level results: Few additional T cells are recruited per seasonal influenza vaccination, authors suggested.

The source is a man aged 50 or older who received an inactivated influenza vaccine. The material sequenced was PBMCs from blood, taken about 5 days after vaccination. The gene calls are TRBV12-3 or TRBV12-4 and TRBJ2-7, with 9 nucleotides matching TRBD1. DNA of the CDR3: TGTGCCACCCCGGAACAGGGGGCTTCCTACGAGCAGTACTTC. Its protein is CATPEQGASYEQYF.